These 19 T cell receptor beta chains originate from one sample sequenced in a study of blood T cell repertoires in COVID-19. Some clones are missing from TCRdb's copy, which holds only in-frame ones; the method was immunoSEQ multiplex PCR. This table holds around 57,000 clones, about 81% found once. Sample: peripheral blood. These receptors were collected from a woman aged 55-70 years with acute or convalescent COVID-19.

The chain joins TRBV5-1 to TRBJ1-3, with 7 bases identical to TRBD1. Germline values: CDR1 SGHRS, CDR2 YFSETQ. The CDR3 loop spans 14 amino acids. V lost 3 bases and J lost 4; bases outside the gene matches: 4. The CDR3, as DNA: TGCGCCAGCAGCTCCAGGGGGTCCGGAAACACCATATATTTT. Its translation is CASSSRGSGNTIYF.

The V gene is TRBV9, the J gene TRBJ2-1; D unresolved. The CDR3 totals 14 residues. From germline, CDR1 is SGDLS and CDR2 YYNGEE. Trimming left V 0 bases short and J 0 bases short, with 4 bases between. CDR3 nucleotides: TGTGCCAGCAGCGTAGCCAGCTCCTACAATGAGCAGTTCTTC. Protein product: CASSVASSYNEQFF.

The chain employs TRBV24-1 and TRBJ1-1, with 7 bases aligning to TRBD1. J was trimmed by 11 bases and V by 4 bases; bases with no gene match: 9. The CDR3 runs 13 residues. Germline loops: CDR1 KGHDR, CDR2 SFDVKD. The CDR3 sequence: CATSDTSTGDAFF. For the CDR3, the DNA is TGTGCCACCAGTGACACGTCCACAGGGGACGCTTTCTTT.

The chain couples TRBV19 to TRBJ1-1, with D perhaps TRBD1 (5 bases). The V gene's germline CDR1 is LNHDA and CDR2 SQIVND (reference sequence). The CDR3 extends over 15 amino acids. Trimming removed 9 bases at V and 0 bases at J, with 17 bases between. The CDR3 region is CASADDRDMNTEAFF. The CDR3 DNA reads TGTGCCAGCGCCGACGACAGAGACATGAACACTGAAGCTTTCTTT.

As DNA, the CDR3 is TGTGCCAGCAGCTTGGCGGGGTACTACGAGCAGTACTTC. Translation gives CASSLAGYYEQYF. The chain is built from TRBV5-4 and TRBJ2-7; D is possibly TRBD2 (5 bases). Germline CDR1 and CDR2: SGHNT and YYREEE (reference sequence). This CDR3 spans 13 amino acids. V lost 0 bases, J lost 3 bases, and 7 bases lay in between.

The chain has TRBV30 and TRBJ1-5; no clear D. This CDR3 comprises 15 residues. Looked up from germline, CDR1 is GTSNPN and CDR2 is SVGIG (reference sequence). V was shortened by 2 bases and J by 2 bases, with 13 bases between the two germline ends. The DNA for the CDR3 is TGTGCCTGGAGTTGGGGAGGGAAAGGCAATCAGCCCCAGCATTTT. Translation gives CAWSWGGKGNQPQHF.

As to this clone: At one of its ends the junction is not consistent with the germline gene, which may arise from a read error. This chain links TRBV18 with TRBJ2-5; TRBD1 is a possible D gene (6 bases). CDR1 is KGHSH, CDR2 LQKENI, per germline. This CDR3 contains 12 residues. In DNA form, the CDR3 reads TGTGCCAACTCACCTACAGGGGAGACCCAGTACTTC. Amino acids: CANSPTGETQYF.

The rearrangement joins TRBV2 to TRBJ2-3, with TRBD2 matching over 8 bases. Germline loops: CDR1 SNHLY, CDR2 FYNNEI. The CDR3 runs 15 residues. V dropped 4 bases and J dropped 0; count of bases not matched to a gene: 3. The DNA of the CDR3 is TGTGCCAGCAGTGGGGAGCGGGGGAGCACAGATACGCAGTATTTT. Encoded protein: CASSGERGSTDTQYF.

The V call is TRBV4-2, the J call TRBJ1-2, with TRBD1 matching over 12 bases. The CDR3 length is 18 residues. V lost 3 bases to trimming and J lost 2 bases; unmatched junction nucleotides: 10. CDR1 and CDR2 from the germline V gene are LGHNA and YNFKEQ. CDR3 loop: CASSQDHSGTGGNYGYTF. The CDR3 nucleotides read TGTGCCAGCAGCCAGGATCACTCCGGGACAGGGGGCAACTATGGCTACACCTTC.

This clone is a singleton in its sample. The chain uses TRBV27 and TRBJ1-4, with 9 bases identical to TRBD1. CDR3 length equals 14 residues. Losses at the gene ends were 5 bases for V and 5 bases for J; bases not matched to a gene: 3. Germline values: CDR1 MNHEY, CDR2 SMNVEV (reference sequence). The CDR3 protein is CASSPGTGNEKLFF. The CDR3 coding sequence is TGTGCCAGCAGTCCCGGGACAGGGAATGAAAAACTGTTTTTT.

The J gene is TRBJ2-6, the V gene TRBV9, with 7 nucleotides matching TRBD1. V was pared by 5 bases and J by 1 base, with 3 bases of the junction left unmatched. The CDR3 consists of 15 residues. Germline V gene sequence: CDR1 SGDLS, CDR2 YYNGEE. The CDR3 DNA reads TGTGCCAGCAGTCGACAGGGTTCTGGGGCCAACGTCCTGACTTTC. This translates into CASSRQGSGANVLTF.

The rearrangement joins TRBV6-5 to TRBJ2-5; TRBD1 matches at 7 bases. This CDR3 is 16 amino acids long. V trimming: 0 bases; J trimming: 1 base; junction bases outside the gene matches: 5. Looked up from germline, CDR1 is MNHEY and CDR2 is SVGAGI. In DNA, the CDR3 is TGTGCCAGCAGTTACTCTTGGGGACAGAGCCAAGAGACCCAGTACTTC. This translates into CASSYSWGQSQETQYF.

The chain links TRBV6-5 to TRBJ2-7; D is perhaps TRBD1 (8 bases). This CDR3 is 15 amino acids long. V lost 10 bases to trimming and J lost 0 bases, with 19 bases between them. Germline CDR1 and CDR2: MNHEY and SVGAGI. The DNA of the CDR3 is TGTGCCACCACAGGGGGGGGTCTTTCCTCCTACGAGCAGTACTTC. It codes for CATTGGGLSSYEQYF.

V and J are TRBV25-1 and TRBJ2-1; TRBD2 matches at 10 bases. Germline CDR1 is MGHDK and CDR2 is SYGVNS. V trimming: 2 bases; J trimming: 4 bases; junction bases outside the gene matches: 5. CDR3 length: 16 amino acids. CDR3: CASSEMGTSVYNEQFF. CDR3 DNA: TGTGCCAGCAGTGAAATGGGGACTAGCGTTTACAATGAGCAGTTCTTC.

Concerning this clone itself: A junction end diverges from the germline sequence, so it may reflect a read error. J is TRBJ2-1 and V is TRBV29-1; no clear D gene. This CDR3 has 14 amino acids. Germline V gene sequence: CDR1 SQVTM, CDR2 ANQGSEA. The CDR3 DNA is TGCAGCGTTAAAGAGGCTGCTGCCTACAATGAGCAGTTCTTC. Its translation: CSVKEAAAYNEQFF.

The chain employs TRBV5-1 and TRBJ1-6; 9 nucleotides align to TRBD1. CDR3 length: 14 amino acids. V shed 4 bases and J 10 bases; nucleotides not matched to a gene: 6. Germline CDR1 and CDR2: SGHRS and YFSETQ. CDR3: CASSEQGAESPLHF. The CDR3 bases are TGCGCCAGCAGCGAACAGGGGGCTGAGTCACCCCTCCACTTT.

The table lists this clone with a count of one. The CDR3 DNA is TGCGCCAGCAGTGAAGGAAGGGGGTTAGAGCAGTACTTC. Translation: CASSEGRGLEQYF. The chain recombines TRBV10-1 with TRBJ2-7, with D tentatively TRBD1 (6 bases). V lost 3 bases to trimming and J lost 7 bases, with 13 bases between them. CDR1 is WNHNN, CDR2 SYGVQD, per germline (reference sequence). CDR3 length: 13 residues.

The rearrangement links TRBV25-1 to TRBJ2-1; 10 nucleotides align to TRBD1. The length of the CDR3 is 16 residues. Losses at the gene ends were 7 bases for V and 4 bases for J; bases not matched to a gene: 10. Germline loops: CDR1 MGHDK, CDR2 SYGVNS. The DNA for the CDR3 is TGTGCCAGCACTCGTCACCGGGACAGGGGTTACAATGAGCAGTTCTTC. Translation: CASTRHRDRGYNEQFF.

The CDR3 sequence: CASTSGVDTGELFF. The CDR3 nucleotides read TGTGCCAGCACGTCGGGGGTGGACACCGGGGAGCTGTTTTTT. The V call is TRBV11-2, the J call TRBJ2-2, with D possibly matching TRBD2 (6 bases). The CDR3 has 14 amino acids. Germline CDR1 SGHAT, CDR2 FQNNGV. Trimming cost V 7 bases and J 3 bases, with 12 bases left between them.